The sequence of this T cell receptor (beta chain) was determined in a study of CD8+ T cells in alopecia areata. Study-wide results and limits: Both scalp clonality and the expanded CD8+ clones among the top 100 showed a significant decrease with tofacitinib. Uncertain still, given a single nonresponder, is whether baseline CD8+ expansion links to response. Across lesional scalp, and particularly alopecia totalis/universalis, clonality surpassed that of normal scalp.

This clone was seen more than once but under ten times. The antigen is unknown. RNA, once extracted, was reverse transcribed into cDNA for use as the sequencing template. The data were produced by immunoSEQ multiplex PCR, yet TCRdb's version contains in-frame clones alone and is incomplete. The sample lists over 100,000 clones; 50% to 55% were seen once. This CDR3 has 14 amino acids. The V and J ends lost 1 base and 6 bases respectively, with 10 bases between them. Germline-derived CDR1 and CDR2 are SGHRS and YFSETQ. Indicated treatment: oral pan-JAK inhibitor, 5-10 mg twice daily. The chain combines TRBV5-1 with TRBJ2-2; D gene uncertain. This TCR was sampled from a human donor with alopecia areata. This specimen consisted of CD4+ T cells sorted from blood, obtained at week 4, from a patient treated with tofacitinib. CDR3 nucleotides: TGCGCCAGCAGCTTGTATCGCGGCGCCGGGGAGCTGTTTTTT. This translates into CASSLYRGAGELFF.